This T cell receptor beta chain was identified during a study of blood T cell repertoires in COVID-19. Study summary: The United States, Italy and Spain supplied acute and convalescent COVID-19 samples.

The CDR3 sequence is 15 residues long. CDR1 and CDR2 from the germline V gene are SGHRS and YFSETQ. Trimming removed 0 bases from V and 8 bases from J; junction bases left unmatched: 4. Using immunoSEQ multiplex PCR, the repertoire was profiled, and TCRdb retains in-frame clones only, with some absent. The data show approximately 99,000 clones, with roughly 88% seen just once and 2.4% held by the top ten. This clone was seen a handful of times. This TCR was recovered from a human donor in a cohort sampled during active COVID-19. The sequenced material came from peripheral blood. The gene calls are TRBV5-1 and TRBJ1-6, with TRBD1 identical over 8 bases. The chain's CDR3 is CASSLAGQGYSPLHF. The CDR3 DNA reads TGCGCCAGCAGCTTGGCCGGACAGGGCTATTCACCCCTCCACTTT.